This T cell receptor (beta chain) was captured by sequencing in a study of blood T cell repertoires in COVID-19. The overall study: Acute and convalescent COVID-19 samples came from the United States, Italy and Spain.

Original processing methods: From reference gene primer amplification, estimates of nucleated cell counts were derived. TCRdb's table, derived via immunoSEQ multiplex PCR, lists solely in-frame clones and lacks some. From that table come the V and J calls and clone size; the DNA was used to work out D and trimming. The sample lists some 23,000 clones, around 85% occurring once. The CDR3 totals 14 residues. Trimming cost V 6 bases and J 1 base, with 9 bases left between them. Germline lookup yields CDR1 LNHDA and CDR2 SQIVND (reference sequence). The sequence was obtained from a human donor with active COVID-19. The donor label of this sample is uncertain. Sample: peripheral blood. The V call is TRBV19, the J call TRBJ2-2; D perhaps matches TRBD2 (5 bases). CDR3 nucleotides: TGTGCCAGTAGCCGCCGGGGGAACACCGGGGAGCTGTTTTTT. Translation gives CASSRRGNTGELFF.